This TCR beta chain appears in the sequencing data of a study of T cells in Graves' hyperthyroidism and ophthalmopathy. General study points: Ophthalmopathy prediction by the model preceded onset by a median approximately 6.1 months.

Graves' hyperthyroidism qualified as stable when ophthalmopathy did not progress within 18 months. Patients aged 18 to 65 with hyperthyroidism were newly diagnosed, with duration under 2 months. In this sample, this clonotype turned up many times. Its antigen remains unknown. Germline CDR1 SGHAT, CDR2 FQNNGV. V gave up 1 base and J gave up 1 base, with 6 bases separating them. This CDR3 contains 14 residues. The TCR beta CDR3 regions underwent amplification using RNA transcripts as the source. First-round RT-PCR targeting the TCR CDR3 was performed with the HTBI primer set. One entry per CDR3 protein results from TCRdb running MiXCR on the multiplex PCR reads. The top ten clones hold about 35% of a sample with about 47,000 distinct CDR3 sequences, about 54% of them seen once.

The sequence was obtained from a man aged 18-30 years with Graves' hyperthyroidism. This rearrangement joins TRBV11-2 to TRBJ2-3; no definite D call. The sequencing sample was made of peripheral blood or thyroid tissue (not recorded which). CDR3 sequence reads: CASSLVGRTDTQYF. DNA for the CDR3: TGTGCCAGCAGCTTAGTCGGCCGCACAGATACGCAGTATTTT.